Listed here are 7 T cell receptor beta chains from one sample, sequenced in a study of regulatory T cells in long-lasting Graves disease. Researchers made TCR beta libraries by using iRepertoire HTBI primers and running Arm-PCR on CDR3 regions. TCRdb recomputed calls from the multiplex PCR reads with MiXCR, one row per CDR3 protein. Among about 530,000 distinct CDR3 sequences, about 16% were seen once, and the ten largest hold roughly 25%. Time point noted: newly diagnosed GD, antithyroid drugs for less than 3 months. Generation of the TCR library employed RNA extracted from PBMCs. This same sample was also taken into another study, of T cells in Graves' hyperthyroidism and ophthalmopathy.

The starting material was peripheral blood mononuclear cells (PBMCs), obtained at new diagnosis, from a patient treated with antithyroid drugs. These receptors were obtained from a woman aged 35 to 60 with Graves disease.

At least ten counts were recorded for this clonotype. This sequence joins TRBV3-1 and TRBJ1-2; a possible D gene is TRBD1 (5 bases). Germline values: CDR1 LGHDT, CDR2 YNNKEL (reference sequence). The CDR3 has 14 residues. Trimming took off 0 bases at V and 7 bases at J, with 12 bases between the two ends. The CDR3 DNA sequence: TGTGCCAGCAGCCAAGATGGGGCAGGAGGTGGCTACACCTTC. It specifies CASSQDGAGGGYTF.

This clonotype was recorded many times. This rearrangement joins TRBV5-1 to TRBJ2-1; 8 bases fit TRBD2. Germline values: CDR1 SGHRS, CDR2 YFSETQ. This CDR3 contains 15 residues. J was trimmed by 7 bases and V by 0 bases; bases with no gene match: 6. DNA for the CDR3: TGCGCCAGCAGCTTGGCCGGGGGGGAATTTAATGAGCAGTTCTTC. This encodes CASSLAGGEFNEQFF.

This clonotype occurred many times. J is TRBJ2-1 and V is TRBV11-2, with TRBD1 identical over 7 bases. V shed 4 bases, J shed 0 bases, and the junction held 6 bases outside the gene matches. Germline CDR1 reads SGHAT; CDR2 reads FQNNGV. The CDR3 runs to 16 residues. The CDR3 sequence is CASSSGQRSSYNEQFF. The CDR3 nucleotides are TGTGCCAGCAGCTCGGGACAGAGGAGCTCCTACAATGAGCAGTTCTTC. The full variable domain, completed using reference TRBV11-2 and TRBJ2-1, is EAGVAQSPRYKIIEKRQSVAFWCNPISGHATLYWYQQILGQGPKLLIQFQNNGVVDDSQLPKDRFSAERLKGVDSTLKIQPAKLEDSAVYLCASSSGQRSSYNEQFFGPGTRLTVL.

This clonotype was detected only a few times. The J gene is TRBJ2-7, the V gene TRBV27, with D unresolved. Germline V lookup: CDR1 MNHEY, CDR2 SMNVEV (reference sequence). The length of the CDR3 is 13 residues. The V end lost 7 bases, the J end lost 10 bases, and 20 bases lay between the germline ends. CDR3: CASKLSRQAAQYF. As DNA, the CDR3 is TGTGCCAGCAAACTCAGCCGGCAGGCTGCACAGTACTTC.

This clonotype was recorded a few times. The rearrangement links TRBV9 to TRBJ1-3; D perhaps matches TRBD1 (5 bases). The CDR3 has 17 residues. The germline CDR1 and CDR2 sequences are SGDLS and YYNGEE. V was pared by 0 bases and J by 0 bases, with 13 bases between. The CDR3 here is CASSVEGAAISGNTIYF. The DNA for the CDR3 is TGTGCCAGCAGCGTAGAAGGGGCGGCGATCTCTGGAAACACCATATATTTT.

Many counts were recorded for this clonotype. The rearrangement links TRBV6-2 or TRBV6-3 to TRBJ1-1; D unclear. V shed 2 bases and J shed 1 base, with 8 bases lying between them. Germline V gene lookup returns CDR1 MNHEY and CDR2 SVGEGT. The CDR3 runs 14 residues. CDR3 loop: CASSYLNRNTEAFF. CDR3 in DNA: TGTGCCAGCAGTTACCTGAACAGGAACACTGAAGCTTTCTTT.

This sequence joins TRBV6-2 or TRBV6-3 and TRBJ2-5, with 7 bases that match TRBD2. The V gene end was trimmed by 3 bases and the J gene end by 5 bases; junction bases not matched to a gene: 6. Looked up from germline, CDR1 is MNHEY and CDR2 is SVGEGT. The CDR3 length is 14 residues. The CDR3 DNA is TGTGCCAGCAGTTATGGCGGGGGAGGGGAGACCCAGTACTTC. Its translation: CASSYGGGGETQYF.